This entry lists 10 T cell receptor beta chains sequenced from one sample in a study of cytomegalovirus exposure and HLA in healthy donors. PCR used 60 Vbeta primers and 13 Jbeta primers. Here immunoSEQ multiplex PCR was the method, and the copy in TCRdb shows in-frame clones only, minus some. The sample shows some 120,000 clones, roughly 69% of them seen only once. Source material: PBMCs. The receptors stem from a woman aged 40 to 50 in good health and CMV-seropositive.

The chain employs TRBV4-1 and TRBJ2-1; 14 nucleotides agree with TRBD2. The CDR3 contains 19 residues. Germline V CDR1 and CDR2: MGHRA, YSYEKL. Trimming cost V 4 bases and J 3 bases; bases outside gene matches: 11. CDR3 in DNA: TGCGCCAGCAGCCCCGAGACTAGCGGGGGGGTTGGGCTCTACAATGAGCAGTTCTTC. Translated: CASSPETSGGVGLYNEQFF.

This clone showed up just a few times. The chain combines TRBV19 with TRBJ1-5; D unresolved. V lost 5 bases, J lost 0 bases, and 14 bases lay in between. The CDR3 loop spans 16 amino acids. The germline gives CDR1 LNHDA, CDR2 SQIVND (reference sequence). DNA of the CDR3: TGTGCCAGTAGTGAGTCAGGCGATTTTAGCAATCAGCCCCAGCATTTT. Protein product: CASSESGDFSNQPQHF. The full variable domain, its missing parts supplied by reference TRBV19 and TRBJ1-5, is DGGITQSPKYLFRKEGQNVTLSCEQNLNHDAMYWYRQDPGQGLRLIYYSQIVNDFQKGDIAEGYSVSREKKESFPLTVTSAQKNPTAFYLCASSESGDFSNQPQHFGDGTRLSIL.

This chain joins TRBV7-9 and TRBJ2-5; weak D call: TRBD2 (6 bases). The CDR3 covers 15 residues. Germline V gives CDR1 SEHNR, CDR2 FQNEAQ (reference sequence). The V end was cut by 5 bases, the J end by 2 bases, with 15 bases between. The CDR3 sequence is CASSKIRDLQETQYF. CDR3 nucleotide sequence: TGTGCCAGCAGCAAAATCCGGGACTTACAAGAGACCCAGTACTTC. The entire variable domain, with the rest obtained from reference TRBV7-9 and TRBJ2-5, is as follows: DTGVSQNPRHKITKRGQNVTFRCDPISEHNRLYWYRQTLGQGPEFLTYFQNEAQLEKSRLLSDRFSAERPKGSFSTLEIQRTEQGDSAMYLCASSKIRDLQETQYFGPGTRLLVL.

The table lists this clone with a few counts. The rearrangement joins TRBV5-4 to TRBJ1-1, with D maybe TRBD1 (5 bases). Germline V lookup: CDR1 SGHNT, CDR2 YYREEE (reference sequence). This CDR3 is built from 14 residues. V gave up 5 bases and J gave up 4 bases, with 15 bases separating them. The CDR3 is CASSPNGGITEAFF. In DNA, the CDR3 is TGTGCCAGCAGTCCTAATGGGGGGATCACTGAAGCTTTCTTT.

This chain uses TRBV7-9 with TRBJ2-7; unclear D gene. Trimming cost V 4 bases and J 0 bases, with 10 bases left between them. Germline values: CDR1 SEHNR, CDR2 FQNEAQ (reference sequence). This CDR3 contains 14 residues. The CDR3 spells CASSSDIRSYEQYF. CDR3 nucleotides: TGTGCCAGCAGCTCCGACATCCGCTCCTACGAGCAGTACTTC.

V and J are TRBV6-1 and TRBJ2-1; TRBD2 matches 10 bases. Per the germline V gene, CDR1 is MNHNS and CDR2 is SASEGT. This CDR3 has 15 amino acids. The V segment lost 6 bases and the J segment 8 bases; nucleotides outside the gene matches: 10. The CDR3 DNA is TGTGCCAGCAGCGCTCTAGCGGGGGCCGTGGATGAGCAGTTCTTC. Translation: CASSALAGAVDEQFF.

This clone was seen a few times. V gene TRBV19 combines with J gene TRBJ2-2; no clear D. Between the trimmed V and J ends, which lost 3 bases and 9 bases, there was a span of 8 bases. Germline values: CDR1 LNHDA, CDR2 SQIVND (reference sequence). This CDR3 has 12 amino acids. CDR3 sequence: CASSMAGWELFF. In DNA form, the CDR3 reads TGTGCCAGTAGTATGGCCGGGTGGGAGCTGTTTTTT.

The chain combines TRBV5-4 with TRBJ1-6; tentatively, D is TRBD1 (6 bases). Germline CDR1 reads SGHNT; CDR2 reads YYREEE (reference sequence). Trimming pared 2 bases from V and 9 bases from J, leaving 15 bases between. CDR3 length: 15 residues. The CDR3 sequence: CASSFAGNRVSPLHF. For the CDR3, the DNA is TGTGCCAGCAGCTTCGCAGGGAACAGGGTTTCACCCCTCCACTTT.

The J gene is TRBJ1-1, the V gene TRBV10-3; possibly TRBD1 for D (5 bases). CDR3 length: 12 amino acids. The germline gives CDR1 ENHRY, CDR2 SYGVKD. Trimming shortened V by 2 bases and J by 4 bases, and 5 bases separated the two germline ends. The CDR3 loop is CAISEQGTEAFF. As DNA, the CDR3 is TGTGCCATCAGTGAGCAGGGCACTGAAGCTTTCTTT.

The V call is TRBV7-9, the J call TRBJ2-2, with a possible D match to TRBD2 (6 bases). V dropped 5 bases and J dropped 3 bases, with 16 bases sitting between them. The CDR3 has 16 residues. Germline loops: CDR1 SEHNR, CDR2 FQNEAQ (reference sequence). The CDR3 region is CASSAETGTHTGELFF. CDR3 in DNA: TGTGCCAGCAGCGCCGAGACCGGGACTCACACCGGGGAGCTGTTTTTT.